This T cell receptor beta chain stems from a study of CD8 T cells in Susac syndrome. Random hexamers served to reverse transcribe about 0.5 to 1 ug RNA. TCRdb reprocessed the immunoSEQ multiplex PCR reads with MiXCR, giving one entry per CDR3 protein. The sample has around 150,000 distinct CDR3 sequences; approximately 94% are singletons. The CD8+ and CD4+ T cells were isolated magnetically using a negative isolation approach, whereas the TEMRA cells were enriched by FACS. The sequencing sample was made of CD4+ T cells from PBMCs. The clonotype comes from a human donor with multiple sclerosis.

Written as DNA, the CDR3 is TGTGCCAGCAGAAGGGACACTCTGTACCAAGAGACCCAGTACTTC. As protein: CASRRDTLYQETQYF. The chain uses TRBV27 and TRBJ2-5, with TRBD1 as a possible D gene (6 bases). CDR1 MNHEY and CDR2 SMNVEV come from the germline V gene (reference sequence). V was pared by 6 bases and J by 0 bases, with 14 bases between. This CDR3 contains 15 residues.